Below, one T cell receptor beta chain is given with its context. The antigen is undetermined. Per germline, CDR1 MNHEY and CDR2 SVGAGI. This CDR3 comprises 14 residues. Trimming cost V 6 bases and J 4 bases; bases outside gene matches: 6. A multiplex PCR was run with 60 Vbeta primers and 13 Jbeta primers. Data came from immunoSEQ multiplex PCR; TCRdb stores just in-frame clones and leaves some out. Of some 92,000 clones in the sample, around 85% were seen once. This entry is derived from a study of cytomegalovirus exposure and HLA in healthy donors. Overall study: Unique TCRs numbering 75 million to 95 million, obtained from HLA-typed donors, made up an early data release.

Whole-study findings and limits: Upon later analysis, TCR association rates were observed to vary by HLA locus, being highest for DRB1 and lowest for HLA-C. CMV serostatus was the sole immune exposure information available. Using a false discovery rate of 0.05, a later analysis showed that around 16,000 TCR beta sequences were associated with HLA alleles.

The chain recombines TRBV6-5 with TRBJ1-2, with TRBD1 matching over 9 bases. Sequences were obtained from PBMCs. This clonotype originated in a man aged 30 to 45 in good health and CMV-seronegative. The CDR3 region has the DNA TGTGCCAGCAGAGACAGGGGGGAATTCTATGGCTACACCTTC. Its protein is CASRDRGEFYGYTF.